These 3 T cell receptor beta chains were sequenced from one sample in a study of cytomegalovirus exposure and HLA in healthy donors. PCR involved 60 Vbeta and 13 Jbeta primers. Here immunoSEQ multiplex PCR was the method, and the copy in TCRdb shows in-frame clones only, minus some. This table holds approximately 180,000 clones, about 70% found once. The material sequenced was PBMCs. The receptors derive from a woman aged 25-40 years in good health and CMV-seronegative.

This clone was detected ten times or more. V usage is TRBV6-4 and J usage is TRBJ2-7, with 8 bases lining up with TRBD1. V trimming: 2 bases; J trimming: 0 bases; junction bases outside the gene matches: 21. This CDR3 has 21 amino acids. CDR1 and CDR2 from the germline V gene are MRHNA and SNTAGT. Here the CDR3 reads CASSDPWAVLGQGANSYEQYF. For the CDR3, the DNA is TGTGCCAGCAGTGACCCGTGGGCTGTTTTAGGTCAGGGGGCTAACTCCTACGAGCAGTACTTC.

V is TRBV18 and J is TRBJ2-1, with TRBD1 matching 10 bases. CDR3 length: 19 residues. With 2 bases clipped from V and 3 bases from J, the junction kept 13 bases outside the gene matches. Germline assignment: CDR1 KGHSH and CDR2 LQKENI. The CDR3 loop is CASSPLDSAGTGVYNEQFF. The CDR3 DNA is TGTGCCAGCTCACCATTGGACTCCGCCGGGACAGGGGTCTACAATGAGCAGTTCTTC.

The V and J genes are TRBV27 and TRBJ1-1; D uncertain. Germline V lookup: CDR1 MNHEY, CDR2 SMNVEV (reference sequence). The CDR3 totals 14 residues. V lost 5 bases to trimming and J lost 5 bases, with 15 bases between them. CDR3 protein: CASSTNSLRTEAFF. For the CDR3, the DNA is TGTGCCAGCAGTACTAACTCATTACGGACTGAAGCTTTCTTT.